This T cell receptor (beta chain) is drawn from a study of regulatory T cells in long-lasting Graves disease. CDR1 and CDR2 from the germline V gene are KGHSH and LQKENI. This CDR3 has 15 amino acids. After removal of 4 bases from V and 3 bases from J, the junction contained 8 bases not matched to a gene. Investigators prepared the TCR beta libraries by applying iRepertoire HTBI primers and Arm-PCR of CDR3 regions. Using its own MiXCR run on the multiplex PCR reads, TCRdb lists one record per CDR3 protein. Among a few hundred thousand distinct CDR3 sequences listed, around 20% were seen once. Findings and limits, study-wide: When disease was persistent, TRBV28, TRBJ1-2 and TRBJ2-5 were the favored segments. A limited number of samples was an acknowledged limitation.

The time point: persistent/refractory GD, antithyroid drugs over 5 years with positive TRAb. From RNA extracted from PBMCs, the TCR library was made. This clonotype was detected many times. As yet, its antigen is unknown. The chain has TRBV18 and TRBJ2-7; 8 bases fit TRBD1. The source is a female donor with Graves disease. The sequenced sample was peripheral blood mononuclear cells (PBMCs), obtained when the disease was refractory, from a patient treated with antithyroid drugs. CDR3: CASSRLAGQGYEQYF. CDR3 coding DNA: TGTGCCAGCTCACGTCTCGCAGGACAGGGCTACGAGCAGTACTTC. The full variable domain, in which reference TRBV18 and TRBJ2-7 provide the parts outside the CDR3, is NAGVMQNPRHLVRRRGQEARLRCSPMKGHSHVYWYRQLPEEGLKFMVYLQKENIIDESGMPKERFSAEFPKEGPSILRIQQVVRGDSAAYFCASSRLAGQGYEQYFGPGTRLTVT.